Listed here is a single T cell receptor (beta chain). The antigen is undetermined. The data were taken from a study of OX40 agonist ivuxolimab in advanced cancers. The wider study: Of the patients, three showed partial responses, one with hepatocellular carcinoma and two with cutaneous melanoma. Whole-study results and caveats: Expanded clones were, on average, more numerous among CD8+ T cells than CD4+. Patients with a partial response at 0.1-3.0 mg/kg had among the lowest clonal expansion.

Produced via immunoSEQ multiplex PCR; TCRdb's table is partial and in-frame only. The sample contains about 84,000 clones, about 94% of which appear only once. Researchers took blood at baseline, on cycle 4 day 1, and on cycle 7 day 1. Germline V gene sequence: CDR1 SGHAT, CDR2 FQNNGV. Trimming removed 6 bases at V and 5 bases at J, with 20 bases between. This CDR3 region has 15 residues. The V gene is TRBV11-2, the J gene TRBJ2-7; perhaps D is TRBD1 or TRBD2 (5 bases each). This specimen consisted of CD4+ or CD8+ T cells sorted from blood, obtained in a trial of the OX40 agonist ivuxolimab. This receptor was obtained from an adult with an advanced solid tumor such as melanoma, head and neck, liver or kidney cancer. This CDR3 reads CASSGPGTDIDEQYF. The CDR3 region has the DNA TGTGCCAGCAGTGGGCCGGGGACGGATATCGACGAGCAGTACTTC.